One and the same sample provided the 32 T cell receptor beta chains below, sequenced in a study of T cell responses to AZD1222 COVID-19 vaccine. Method: immunoSEQ multiplex PCR; TCRdb's copy keeps in-frame clones and lacks some. This sample has 85,000 or so clones, with 75% to 95% found just once. The material sequenced was peripheral blood, taken 28 days after the second AZD1222 dose. Every receptor here comes from an adult who received the AZD1222 COVID-19 vaccine.

This clone was observed once. This chain uses TRBV27 with TRBJ1-5; D remains unclear. The CDR3 runs to 14 residues. Germline V gene data show CDR1 as MNHEY and CDR2 as SMNVEV (reference sequence). V was pared by 5 bases and J by 4 bases, with 12 bases between. The DNA for the CDR3 is TGTGCCAGCAGTCCCTACTTAGGTAATCAGCCCCAGCATTTT. It specifies CASSPYLGNQPQHF.

The chain combines TRBV6-4 with TRBJ2-1; D is unclear. The V gene's germline CDR1 is MRHNA and CDR2 SNTAGT. The CDR3 length is 13 residues. V was clipped by 4 bases and J by 0 bases, with 4 bases between them. The CDR3 DNA follows: TGTGCCAGCAGTGGGGACTCCTACAATGAGCAGTTCTTC. Translating it yields CASSGDSYNEQFF.

This chain links TRBV19 with TRBJ1-5; unclear D gene. This CDR3 spans 13 amino acids. Germline V gene data show CDR1 as LNHDA and CDR2 as SQIVND (reference sequence). V lost 6 bases and J lost 2, with 8 bases in between. The CDR3 sequence is CASRKGRNQPQHF. CDR3 DNA: TGTGCCAGTAGAAAAGGGCGCAATCAGCCCCAGCATTTT.

This chain connects TRBV5-1 to TRBJ2-7; D gene ambiguous. Germline loops: CDR1 SGHRS, CDR2 YFSETQ. Deletions cut 1 base from V and 0 bases from J, with 11 bases between. This CDR3 contains 15 residues. The CDR3 coding sequence is TGCGCCAGCAGCTTGTTTGGAGAAAGCTCCTACGAGCAGTACTTC. It encodes CASSLFGESSYEQYF.

This rearrangement joins TRBV5-1 to TRBJ2-3; 7 positions agree with TRBD2. The junction had 11 bases not matched to a gene; V was cut back by 5 bases and J by 5 bases. CDR3 size: 15 residues. The germline gives CDR1 SGHRS, CDR2 YFSETQ. The CDR3: CASRPAGLLGDTQYF. The CDR3 DNA reads TGCGCCAGCAGACCGGCGGGACTACTCGGAGATACGCAGTATTTT.

The rearrangement uses TRBV18 and TRBJ1-3; weak D call: TRBD1 (5 bases). CDR3 size: 17 residues. Per the germline V gene, CDR1 is KGHSH and CDR2 is LQKENI. V was trimmed by 3 bases and J by 1 base, leaving 16 bases between them. CDR3 nucleotides: TGTGCCAGCTCACCTCGGGGACCCGGGGGATCTGGAAACACCATATATTTT. This translates into CASSPRGPGGSGNTIYF.

The rearrangement links TRBV28 to TRBJ1-6; D remains unclear. The V and J ends lost 1 base and 7 bases respectively, with 5 bases between them. The CDR3 consists of 13 residues. Germline V gene data show CDR1 as MDHEN and CDR2 as SYDVKM. The chain's CDR3 is CASSLSLNSPLHF. CDR3 DNA: TGTGCCAGCAGTTTATCCCTAAATTCACCCCTCCACTTT.

The genes are TRBV29-1 and TRBJ2-1; no clear D gene. CDR1 and CDR2 (germline): SQVTM, ANQGSEA. The ends were cut back, 3 bases at V and 5 bases at J, with 11 bases in the middle. The CDR3 is 13 residues long. The CDR3 loop reads CSVDGGRNNEQFF. CDR3 bases: TGCAGCGTTGACGGCGGTCGCAACAATGAGCAGTTCTTC.

The chain carries TRBV7-9 and TRBJ1-2; TRBD1 aligns across 7 bases. With V trimmed by 5 bases and J by 0 bases, 6 bases remained unmatched. Germline values: CDR1 SEHNR, CDR2 FQNEAQ (reference sequence). The CDR3 has 15 amino acids. In DNA form, the CDR3 reads TGTGCCAGCAGCAGAACAGGGGAATCTAACTATGGCTACACCTTC. Encoded protein: CASSRTGESNYGYTF.

This clone occurred a few times. The germline gene is not matched at one end of the junction; a read error may be the cause. The rearrangement uses TRBV6-5 and TRBJ2-7; TRBD1 is a possible D gene (6 bases). The length of the CDR3 is 13 residues. The germline V gene has CDR1 MNHEY and CDR2 SVGAGI. CDR3 region: CASSYSDGIGQHF. The CDR3 bases are TGTGCCAGCAGTTACTCAGATGGGATAGGACAGCACTTC.

V gene TRBV19 combines with J gene TRBJ2-1; TRBD2 matches at 12 bases. CDR3 length equals 14 residues. The junction had 4 bases not matched to a gene; V was cut back by 6 bases and J by 7 bases. From germline, CDR1 is LNHDA and CDR2 SQIVND (reference sequence). CDR3: CASSLAGGPNEQFF. The CDR3 coding sequence is TGTGCCAGTAGCCTAGCGGGAGGGCCTAATGAGCAGTTCTTC.

CDR3 protein: CASSSPGAVNSPLHF. The CDR3 DNA follows: TGTGCCAGCAGTTCACCGGGAGCGGTTAATTCACCCCTCCACTTT. V is TRBV27 and J is TRBJ1-6, with unresolved D. The CDR3 sequence is 15 residues long. Per germline, CDR1 MNHEY and CDR2 SMNVEV (reference sequence). V was cut by 4 bases and J by 6 bases, with 13 bases left in between.

The genes are TRBV18 and TRBJ1-2; D perhaps matches TRBD1 (6 bases). The CDR3 spans 15 residues. The V end lost 3 bases, the J end lost 6 bases, and 17 bases lay between the germline ends. Germline V lookup: CDR1 KGHSH, CDR2 LQKENI. CDR3 amino acids: CASSPTGTPSHGYTF. DNA of the CDR3: TGTGCCAGCTCACCGACCGGGACACCCTCCCATGGCTACACCTTC.

This sequence joins TRBV6-5 and TRBJ1-5, with D maybe TRBD1 (5 bases). Germline V CDR1 and CDR2: MNHEY, SVGAGI. The ends were cut back, 8 bases at V and 1 base at J, with 9 bases in the middle. This CDR3 spans 13 amino acids. CDR3 residues: CASGAVSNQPQHF. The CDR3 DNA reads TGTGCCAGCGGGGCGGTCAGCAATCAGCCCCAGCATTTT.

This rearrangement joins TRBV18 to TRBJ1-1; D gene uncertain. The CDR3 runs 13 residues. The germline gives CDR1 KGHSH, CDR2 LQKENI. Trimming took 2 bases from V and 5 from J, leaving 9 bases between them. DNA of the CDR3: TGTGCCAGCTCACCAGCGGTAGGGACTGAAGCTTTCTTT. This sequence encodes CASSPAVGTEAFF. The whole variable domain, filled in from reference TRBV18 and TRBJ1-1, reads NAGVMQNPRHLVRRRGQEARLRCSPMKGHSHVYWYRQLPEEGLKFMVYLQKENIIDESGMPKERFSAEFPKEGPSILRIQQVVRGDSAAYFCASSPAVGTEAFFGQGTRLTVV.

The chain employs TRBV4-2 and TRBJ2-6; D remains unclear. Deletions cut 0 bases from V and 0 bases from J, with 6 bases between. From germline, CDR1 is LGHNA and CDR2 YNFKEQ. The CDR3 consists of 16 residues. The CDR3 sequence: CASSQEGNSGANVLTF. The CDR3 DNA is TGTGCCAGCAGCCAAGAAGGAAACTCTGGGGCCAACGTCCTGACTTTC.

This clone was counted once. This sequence joins TRBV11-2 and TRBJ1-2, with TRBD1 as a possible D gene (6 bases). Germline assignment: CDR1 SGHAT and CDR2 FQNNGV. The CDR3 runs 16 residues. V was clipped by 5 bases and J by 2 bases, with 18 bases between them. In DNA form, the CDR3 reads TGTGCCAGCAGCCCCTCAGCTCAGGGGAAGAACTATGGCTACACCTTC. Protein sequence: CASSPSAQGKNYGYTF. Full variable domain (remainder filled in from reference TRBV11-2 and TRBJ1-2): EAGVAQSPRYKIIEKRQSVAFWCNPISGHATLYWYQQILGQGPKLLIQFQNNGVVDDSQLPKDRFSAERLKGVDSTLKIQPAKLEDSAVYLCASSPSAQGKNYGYTFGSGTRLTVV.

J is TRBJ2-5 and V is TRBV6-6; 8 bases fit TRBD2. The CDR3 contains 15 residues. Germline CDR1 reads MNHNY; CDR2 reads SVGAGI (reference sequence). V was pared by 8 bases and J by 4 bases, with 12 bases of the junction left unmatched. CDR3 in DNA: TGTGCCAGCCGAGCAGCGGGGGTTTCTCGAGAGACCCAGTACTTC. Encoded protein: CASRAAGVSRETQYF.

Concerning this clone itself: At the DNA level, this CDR3 is encoded by other sequences in the same sample as well. The V and J genes are TRBV5-5 and TRBJ2-5; tentative D call: TRBD2 (6 bases). The CDR3 is 17 residues long. V lost 5 bases and J 1 base, leaving 21 bases between the germline ends. The germline CDR1 and CDR2 sequences are SGHKS and YYEKEE (reference sequence). The CDR3 DNA is TGTGCCAGCAGGTTGCCCTTCCTGGCGGGGCCCCAAGAGACCCAGTACTTC. Translation: CASRLPFLAGPQETQYF.

The CDR3 reads CASSSRMRATGELFF. CDR3 coding DNA: TGTGCCAGCAGTTCCCGGATGCGAGCCACCGGGGAGCTGTTTTTT. This chain connects TRBV6-5 to TRBJ2-2; no firm D call. The CDR3 covers 15 residues. V lost 4 bases to trimming and J lost 4 bases, with 13 bases between them. Germline CDR1 reads MNHEY; CDR2 reads SVGAGI.

This clone was recorded a few times. V gene TRBV25-1 combines with J gene TRBJ1-1; tentatively, D is TRBD1 (5 bases). CDR3 size: 15 residues. CDR1 MGHDK and CDR2 SYGVNS come from the germline V gene. The V end was cut by 0 bases, the J end by 1 base, with 9 bases between. The CDR3 DNA sequence: TGTGCCAGCAGTGAATATCCAGGGACGAACACTGAAGCTTTCTTT. It is translated as CASSEYPGTNTEAFF.

V gene TRBV6-1 combines with J gene TRBJ2-5; the match to TRBD2 covers 11 bases. J lost 2 bases, V lost 2 bases, and 1 base had no gene match. The CDR3 is 15 amino acids. Per germline, CDR1 MNHNS and CDR2 SASEGT. The CDR3 is CASSESSGGQETQYF. CDR3 bases: TGTGCCAGCAGTGAATCTAGCGGGGGGCAAGAGACCCAGTACTTC.

The genes are TRBV7-9 and TRBJ1-4, with 9 bases that match TRBD1. CDR1 and CDR2 from the germline V gene are SEHNR and FQNEAQ (reference sequence). The CDR3 sequence is 15 residues long. V was clipped by 5 bases and J by 8 bases; unmatched bases: 9. The CDR3 DNA reads as TGTGCCAGCAGCCCCCTGGGACAGGGAACGGAAAAACTGTTTTTT. It is translated as CASSPLGQGTEKLFF. The full variable domain, rest sourced from reference TRBV7-9 and TRBJ1-4, is DTGVSQNPRHKITKRGQNVTFRCDPISEHNRLYWYRQTLGQGPEFLTYFQNEAQLEKSRLLSDRFSAERPKGSFSTLEIQRTEQGDSAMYLCASSPLGQGTEKLFFGSGTQLSVL.

The chain couples TRBV11-2 to TRBJ1-3; possibly TRBD1 for D (5 bases). Trimming pared 0 bases from V and 5 bases from J, leaving 11 bases between. The CDR3 runs to 15 residues. The V gene's germline CDR1 is SGHAT and CDR2 FQNNGV. CDR3 protein: CASSLDVTARNTIYF. As DNA, the CDR3 is TGTGCCAGCAGCTTAGATGTGACAGCAAGAAACACCATATATTTT.

The chain carries TRBV10-3 and TRBJ1-5, with D tentatively TRBD1 (5 bases). Trimming took 0 bases from V and 4 from J, leaving 10 bases between them. CDR1 is ENHRY, CDR2 SYGVKD, per germline. CDR3 size: 15 residues. CDR3 sequence: CAISESVTENQPQHF. CDR3 nucleotide sequence: TGTGCCATCAGTGAGTCGGTGACAGAGAATCAGCCCCAGCATTTT.

This sequence joins TRBV5-1 and TRBJ1-5, with D perhaps matching TRBD1 (5 bases). The CDR3 sequence is 15 residues long. Germline V lookup: CDR1 SGHRS, CDR2 YFSETQ. Trimming shortened V by 0 bases and J by 5 bases, and 12 bases separated the two germline ends. The CDR3 here is CASSLEGRGYQPQHF. The CDR3, as DNA: TGCGCCAGCAGCTTGGAGGGAAGGGGCTATCAGCCCCAGCATTTT.

The genes are TRBV30 and TRBJ2-7, with TRBD2 matching 15 bases. The CDR3 extends over 16 amino acids. Germline V gene data show CDR1 as GTSNPN and CDR2 as SVGIG (reference sequence). The V and J ends lost 3 bases and 2 bases, in that order; junction bases with no gene match: 5. The CDR3, as DNA: TGTGCCTGGAGGGGGACTAGCGGGAGGACCACCTACGAGCAGTACTTC. Translation: CAWRGTSGRTTYEQYF. The full variable domain, in which reference TRBV30 and TRBJ2-7 provide the parts outside the CDR3, is SQTIHQWPATLVQPVGSPLSLECTVEGTSNPNLYWYRQAAGRGLQLLFYSVGIGQISSEVPQNLSASRPQDRQFILSSKKLLLSDSGFYLCAWRGTSGRTTYEQYFGPGTRLTVT.

For this clone: At one end, the junction sequence differs from germline, possibly due to a read error. The chain employs TRBV7-7 and TRBJ2-5; D uncertain. Germline loops: CDR1 SSHAT, CDR2 FNYEAQ (reference sequence). The CDR3 runs 13 residues. CDR3 DNA sequence: TGTGCTAGCAGCTTAAACAGCGCCGAGACCCAGTACTTC. Protein: CASSLNSAETQYF. The full variable domain, completed using reference TRBV7-7 and TRBJ2-5, is GAGVSQSPRYKVTKRGQDVTLRCDPISSHATLYWYQQALGQGPEFLTYFNYEAQPDKSGLPSDRFSAERPEGSISTLTIQRTEQRDSAMYRCASSLNSAETQYFGPGTRLLVL.

V usage is TRBV5-3 and J usage is TRBJ1-2, with D tentatively TRBD1 (5 bases). TRBV5-3 is given ORF status, its function remaining uncertain. CDR3 size: 16 residues. V was trimmed by 3 bases and J by 4 bases, leaving 19 bases between them. For the CDR3, the DNA is TGTGCCAGAAGCTATTCGCCACGGGGGTCCTTCTATGGCTACACCTTC. Its protein is CARSYSPRGSFYGYTF.

The chain carries TRBV30 and TRBJ1-5; 9 nucleotides line up with TRBD1. Germline-derived CDR1 and CDR2 are GTSNPN and SVGIG (reference sequence). The CDR3 is made up of 18 amino acids. Trimming took 2 bases from V and 2 from J; bases not matched to a gene: 13. CDR3 loop: CAWSPNRDREVGNQPQHF. For the CDR3, the DNA is TGTGCCTGGAGTCCCAACCGGGACAGGGAGGTTGGCAATCAGCCCCAGCATTTT.

This clone was seen only once. The V and J genes are TRBV28 and TRBJ2-7; the D is unclear. The CDR3 totals 12 residues. V was pared by 7 bases and J by 3 bases, with 10 bases between. Per germline, CDR1 MDHEN and CDR2 SYDVKM. In DNA, the CDR3 is TGTGCCAGCATGGCAGTCCACTACGAGCAGTACTTC. This translates into CASMAVHYEQYF.

J is TRBJ1-1 and V is TRBV15, with 8 bases fitting TRBD1. The CDR3 loop spans 13 amino acids. Germline V gene lookup returns CDR1 LNHNV and CDR2 YYDKDF (reference sequence). Unmatched junction bases numbered 0, after V lost 1 base and J lost 5 bases. CDR3 sequence (DNA): TGTGCCACCAGCAGAGGACAGGGGACTGAAGCTTTCTTT. Translation: CATSRGQGTEAFF. Variable domain in full (rest from reference TRBV15 and TRBJ1-1): DAMVIQNPRYQVTQFGKPVTLSCSQTLNHNVMYWYQQKSSQAPKLLFHYYDKDFNNEADTPDNFQSRRPNTSFCFLDIRSPGLGDTAMYLCATSRGQGTEAFFGQGTRLTVV.